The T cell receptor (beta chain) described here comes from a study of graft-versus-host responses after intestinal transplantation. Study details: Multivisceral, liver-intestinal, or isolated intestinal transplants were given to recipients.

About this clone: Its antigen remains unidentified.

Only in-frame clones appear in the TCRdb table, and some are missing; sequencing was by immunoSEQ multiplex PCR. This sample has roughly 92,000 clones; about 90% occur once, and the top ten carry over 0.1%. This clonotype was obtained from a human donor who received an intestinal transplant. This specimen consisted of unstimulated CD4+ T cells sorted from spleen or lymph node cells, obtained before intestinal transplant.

For the CDR3, the DNA is TGTGCCAGCAGTGAAATTAGGGGTGGGACTGAAGCTTTCTTT. It yields the protein CASSEIRGGTEAFF. The chain uses TRBV25-1 and TRBJ1-1; a possible D gene is TRBD1 (5 bases). CDR3 size: 14 residues. CDR1 and CDR2 from the germline V gene are MGHDK and SYGVNS. Trimming shortened V by 2 bases and J by 5 bases, and 12 bases separated the two germline ends.